The 3 T cell receptor beta chains below all came from one sample that was sequenced in a study of T cells in Graves' hyperthyroidism and ophthalmopathy (dated by TCRdb to between 2017 and 2020). The library was built by means of multiplex PCR. Sequencing took place on an Illumina HiSeq 2000. The TCR beta CDR3 regions were amplified from RNA transcripts. The TCR CDR3 was subjected to a first round of RT-PCR using the HTBI primer set and the Qiagen OneStep RT-PCR kit. The public reads were run again by TCRdb, first through fastp at Q25 and then through MiXCR, and only productive beta chains were kept. Every distinct CDR3 protein forms one entry, paired with its most common genes and DNA. Counted in this sample were around 450,000 distinct CDR3 sequences; roughly 14% of them appeared once. Jointly, the top ten make up roughly 15% of the sample. The sequenced material came from blood. These TCRs come from a woman between 18 and 30 years old with Graves' hyperthyroidism.

The V call is TRBV19, the J call TRBJ1-1; the D is unclear. There are 14 residues in the CDR3. Trimming left V 5 bases short and J 8 bases short, with 18 bases between. Germline CDR1 LNHDA, CDR2 SQIVND (reference sequence). DNA for the CDR3: TGTGCCAGTAGTGTTTACGTCGGGCCAGTGGAAGCTTTCTTT. Its protein is CASSVYVGPVEAFF.

This clonotype was counted at least ten times. This CDR3 is CASSETDPLTVGEQYF. The DNA of the CDR3 is TGTGCCAGCAGCGAAACGGACCCGCTAACGGTGGGTGAGCAGTACTTC. The chain links TRBV7-6 to TRBJ2-7; no clear D gene. Trimming removed 5 bases at V and 7 bases at J, with 24 bases between. CDR1 and CDR2 (germline): SGHVS, FNYEAQ. There are 16 residues in the CDR3.

This clonotype has a handful of counts. V gene TRBV19 combines with J gene TRBJ2-2; the match to TRBD2 covers 8 bases. CDR3 length: 16 amino acids. Germline loops: CDR1 LNHDA, CDR2 SQIVND (reference sequence). Unmatched junction bases numbered 9, after V lost 4 bases and J lost 5 bases. The DNA for the CDR3 is TGTGCCAGTAGTACCCTCGGGGCTAGCGGGACCGGGGAGCTGTTTTTT. It specifies CASSTLGASGTGELFF.